These 2 T cell receptor beta chains were sequenced from one sample in a study of shared clonotypes between healthy human individuals. The table came from immunoSEQ multiplex PCR; TCRdb's copy has only in-frame clones and leaves some out. This table has 2 million to 2.5 million clones, approximately 96% appearing once. Sample: naive CD4+ T cells sorted from blood. Noted subset: CD45RA+ positively selected. The receptors originated from a man aged 18 to 29 in good health.

In the case of this clone: Other nucleotide sequences from this sample produce the same CDR3. In DNA, the CDR3 is TGTGCCAGTGCCGGGACAGGGGGTTCCTACGAGCAGTACTTC. It yields the protein CASAGTGGSYEQYF. The gene calls are TRBV19 and TRBJ2-7; TRBD1 matches at 11 bases. V dropped 8 bases and J dropped 1; count of bases not matched to a gene: 4. The CDR3 contains 14 residues. CDR1 and CDR2 from the germline V gene are LNHDA and SQIVND (reference sequence).

This clone was detected only once. The chain uses TRBV27 and TRBJ2-7; 8 bases line up with TRBD1. The CDR3 consists of 12 residues. The junction had 11 bases not matched to a gene; V was cut back by 6 bases and J by 13 bases. The germline CDR1 and CDR2 sequences are MNHEY and SMNVEV (reference sequence). The CDR3 is CASRIGQGFQYF. As DNA, the CDR3 is TGTGCCAGCAGGATTGGACAGGGCTTCCAATACTTC.